The rows below give T cell receptor beta chains drawn from one sample of a study of cytomegalovirus exposure and HLA in healthy donors. Sequenced by immunoSEQ multiplex PCR; TCRdb stores in-frame clones only, minus some. Found here are under 150,000 clones, approximately 78% of them singletons; the top ten hold 3%. Sample: PBMCs. These receptors were obtained from a man aged 35 to 55 in good health and CMV-seropositive. Both conserved end residues are part of each CDR3. A D gene is named only where the DNA matches it firmly. Not every row has a clone size; where given, it reads once, few, many or a size class.

>.|TRBV7-9|.|TRBJ2-5
CASSSPGGGLQETQYF
TGTGCCAGCAGCTCCCCTGGGGGGGGGCTTCAAGAGACCCAGTACTTC
>.|TRBV7-3|.|TRBJ2-5
CASSNPTFQETQYF
TGTGCCAGCAGTAATCCGACATTCCAAGAGACCCAGTACTTC
>once|TRBV5-1|TRBD2|TRBJ2-2
CASRTLAGGTGTGELFF
TGCGCCAGCAGAACACTAGCGGGAGGCACCGGGACCGGGGAGCTGTTTTTT
>.|TRBV15|.|TRBJ1-1
CATSTEGTGTEAFF
TGTGCCACCAGTACCGAGGGAACGGGTACTGAAGCTTTCTTT
>.|TRBV15|.|TRBJ2-1
CATSRDVSRTAQQFF
TGTGCCACCAGCAGAGATGTAAGTCGGACAGCTCAGCAGTTCTTC
>.|TRBV7-7|TRBD2|TRBJ2-7
CASSLGRGSSYEQYF
TGTGCCAGCAGCTTAGGGCGCGGGAGCTCCTACGAGCAGTACTTC
>.|TRBV19|.|TRBJ2-7
CASSPPQGGKTYEQYF
TGTGCCAGTAGTCCGCCACAGGGGGGGAAAACCTACGAGCAGTACTTC
>once|TRBV5-4|TRBD2|TRBJ2-7
CASSLATSGRFYEQYF
TGTGCCAGCAGCTTGGCGACTAGCGGGCGGTTCTACGAGCAGTACTTC
>.|TRBV2|.|TRBJ2-5
CASSVQGSGETQYF
TGTGCCAGCAGTGTACAGGGATCGGGTGAGACCCAGTACTTC
>.|TRBV28|TRBD1|TRBJ1-2
CATLQWTGTGGYGYTF
TGTGCCACCCTTCAATGGACCGGGACAGGGGGCTATGGCTACACCTTC
>few|TRBV4-1|TRBD2|TRBJ2-7
CASSQVVDSGSSYEQYF
TGCGCCAGCAGCCAAGTTGTTGATAGCGGGAGCAGCTACGAGCAGTACTTC
>.|TRBV6-5|TRBD1|TRBJ2-7
CASSQTGGLSYEQYF
TGTGCCAGCAGTCAAACAGGGGGCTTATCCTACGAGCAGTACTTC
>.|TRBV5-6|.|TRBJ1-5
CASSLLARVDQPQHF
TGTGCCAGCAGCCTCCTAGCGAGGGTCGATCAGCCCCAGCATTTT
>.|TRBV6-6|TRBD1|TRBJ2-1
CASSYMGQPGSEQFF
TGTGCCAGCAGTTACATGGGACAGCCGGGTAGTGAGCAGTTCTTC
>.|TRBV7-2|.|TRBJ1-1
CASSLVWGEGAFF
TGTGCCAGCAGCTTAGTTTGGGGGGAAGGAGCTTTCTTT
>.|TRBV27|.|TRBJ1-1
CASSLFGGWNTEAFF
TGTGCCAGCAGTTTATTTGGGGGCTGGAACACTGAAGCTTTCTTT
>once|TRBV15|TRBD2|TRBJ2-7
CATSRGKERGAYEQYF
TGTGCCACCAGCAGAGGGAAGGAGCGGGGGGCCTACGAGCAGTACTTC
>.|TRBV10-3|.|TRBJ2-7
CAISETGQHEQYF
TGTGCCATCAGTGAGACAGGACAACACGAGCAGTACTTC
>.|TRBV30|.|TRBJ1-4
CAWRGQSGLGEKLFF
TGTGCCTGGCGAGGACAGTCGGGCTTGGGAGAAAAACTGTTTTTT
>.|TRBV4-1|TRBD1|TRBJ2-1
CASSPSSQGVLNEQFF
TGCGCCAGCAGCCCTTCTTCTCAGGGGGTATTGAATGAGCAGTTCTTC
>.|TRBV7-2|.|TRBJ1-5
CASSRRQGNQPQHF
TGTGCCAGCAGCCGAAGACAGGGCAATCAGCCCCAGCATTTT
>.|TRBV29-1|TRBD1|TRBJ2-2
CSVKTGEALTGELFF
TGCAGCGTCAAGACAGGGGAAGCACTCACCGGGGAGCTGTTTTTT
>.|TRBV7-9|.|TRBJ2-7
CSSSLDVGSSEQYF
TGTTCCAGCAGCTTAGATGTGGGCTCGAGTGAGCAGTACTTC
>.|TRBV28|.|TRBJ1-1
CASSLVGALVEAFF
TGTGCCAGCAGTTTGGTAGGGGCGTTGGTTGAAGCTTTCTTT
>.|TRBV5-1|TRBD2|TRBJ2-7
CASSVLAGGEQYF
TGCGCCAGCAGTGTACTAGCGGGAGGCGAGCAGTACTTC
>.|TRBV9|.|TRBJ1-5
CASSGDSGNQPQHF
TGTGCCAGCAGCGGAGACAGTGGCAATCAGCCCCAGCATTTT
>.|TRBV27|.|TRBJ2-7
CASSLFSAGRYEQYF
TGTGCCAGCAGTTTATTCTCGGCAGGGAGGTACGAGCAGTACTTC
>.|TRBV4-3|.|TRBJ2-5
CASSQLIEETQYF
TGCGCCAGCAGCCAACTTATTGAAGAGACCCAGTACTTC
>few|TRBV9|.|TRBJ2-1
CASSVGGVRSEQFF
TGTGCCAGCAGCGTAGGGGGGGTTAGAAGTGAGCAGTTCTTC
>.|TRBV7-3|.|TRBJ2-2
CASSPSWRGTGELFF
TGTGCCAGCAGCCCGAGCTGGCGAGGCACCGGGGAGCTGTTTTTT
>.|TRBV2|TRBD2|TRBJ2-5
CASSDQGGLAGSTQYF
TGTGCCAGCAGTGACCAAGGGGGCCTAGCGGGATCGACCCAGTACTTC
>.|TRBV18|.|TRBJ2-1
CASSPNGNSYNEQFF
TGTGCCAGCTCACCTAACGGGAACTCCTACAATGAGCAGTTCTTC